These T cell receptor beta chains were read from a single sample in a study of T cell responses to AZD1222 COVID-19 vaccine. Using immunoSEQ multiplex PCR, the repertoire was profiled, and TCRdb retains in-frame clones only, with some absent. The repertoire holds 90,000 to 140,000 clones, with about 88% as singletons. The source was peripheral blood, collected on day 0 of AZD1222 vaccination. The receptors derive from an adult in good health. Both conserved end residues are trimmed from each CDR3.

j_call	v_call	cdr3_aa
TRBJ2-7	TRBV12-3/TRBV12-4	ASGNRGHYEQY
TRBJ1-5	TRBV28	ASSSGEAGNQPQH
TRBJ1-5	TRBV28	ASSSPQGIQNQPQH
TRBJ1-1	TRBV18	ASSGVDRNTEAF
TRBJ1-1	TRBV11-2	ASSLNEISEAF
TRBJ2-7	TRBV20-1	SAWREQQY
TRBJ1-2	TRBV24-1	ATSDLNDGYT
TRBJ1-2	TRBV5-1	ASSLVRGGGYGYT
TRBJ2-3	TRBV5-1	ASSLSTLRTDTQY
TRBJ2-5	TRBV28	ASSPRLTSGETQY
TRBJ2-7	TRBV18	ASSPSWTGSSYEQY
TRBJ2-5	TRBV5-4	ASSLGDLQETQY
TRBJ1-2	TRBV7-2	ASSPGDEGYGYT
TRBJ2-3	TRBV19	ASSHGTGDTDTQY
TRBJ1-1	TRBV25-1	ASSEYPANTEAF
TRBJ1-5	TRBV19	ASSISGSLGPQH
TRBJ1-5	TRBV18	ASSPGTGGQPQH
TRBJ2-7	TRBV11-2	ASSLLGYEQY
TRBJ2-3	TRBV12-5	ASGSSSGVTDTQY
TRBJ1-1	TRBV5-1	ASSNGLRAPNTEAF
TRBJ1-3	TRBV18	ASSPPDGRAGNTIY
TRBJ1-6	TRBV10-3	AIRDGPRQSPLH
TRBJ1-4	TRBV5-1	ASSWAGTGAEKLF
TRBJ1-1	TRBV30	AWSEIQGHRTEAF
TRBJ1-3	TRBV7-8	ASSLAFSGNTIY
TRBJ1-6	TRBV9	ASSVGDTVAPLH
TRBJ2-3	TRBV6-5	ASSWSGRGSDTQY
TRBJ2-3	TRBV7-3	ASSSGFSAQY
TRBJ2-2	TRBV27	ASRGYTGELF
TRBJ2-7	TRBV11-2	ASSFPGIAGVLRNEQY
TRBJ2-2	TRBV7-6	ASSSAYGGDTGELF
TRBJ1-6	TRBV3-1/TRBV3-2	ASSQIGSGGGQSPLH
TRBJ2-2	TRBV7-2	ASSLDSGSGTGELF
TRBJ2-7	TRBV9	ASSLSGQAPYEQY
TRBJ2-2	TRBV7-9	ASSFSGSSGELF
TRBJ1-1	TRBV7-9	ASSDARGTEAF
TRBJ1-5	TRBV5-5	ASSLDSANQPQH
TRBJ2-1	TRBV21-1	ASSKKVKGLAGGIAYNEQF
TRBJ2-7	TRBV5-4	ASSRGHNYEQY
TRBJ2-3	TRBV27	ASSLLAGGPRYTQY
TRBJ2-7	TRBV7-8	ASSSGREQY
TRBJ2-5	TRBV6-4	ASSDPRQAGETQY
TRBJ2-6	TRBV23-1	ASSHSGRAGANVLT
TRBJ2-5	TRBV2	ASKEGSWETQY
TRBJ2-3	TRBV6-6	ASSYVGTDTQY
TRBJ2-5	TRBV28	ASSLGVIGQETQY
TRBJ2-5	TRBV19	ASSIVDEETQY
TRBJ1-1	TRBV10-3	AISESGRTTEAF
TRBJ2-5	TRBV9	ASSVDGLETQY
TRBJ2-5	TRBV28	ASSPPQGAVVRETQY
TRBJ1-3	TRBV6-2/TRBV6-3	ASSSSTVSGNTIY
TRBJ2-1	TRBV4-2	ASSPAVAQVDEQF